The 13 T cell receptor beta chains listed next were all sequenced from one sample in a study of T cells in women clearing cervical HPV infection. Sequencing was performed with immunoSEQ multiplex PCR; in TCRdb, only in-frame clones are kept and a portion is missing. The sample holds approximately 33,000 clones. The sequencing input was blood buffy coat. The receptors were gathered from a woman aged 18-70 years with a cervical HPV16 infection that either progressed to CIN3+ or cleared (not recorded which).

On this clone: The CDR3 extends 3 residues past the end of the read, so its final part is completed from the germline J gene. The V call is TRBV5-4, the J call TRBJ2-5; D tentatively reads TRBD1 or TRBD2 (6 bases each). The CDR3 extends over 15 amino acids. Per the germline V gene, CDR1 is SGHNT and CDR2 is YYREEE (reference sequence). The V and J ends lost 3 bases and 5 bases respectively, with 17 bases between them. The CDR3 bases that were read are TGTGCCAGCAGCTCTGAGTTGACAGGAGGGGAGACC. This sequence encodes CASSSELTGGET. The entire CDR3 protein is CASSSELTGGETQYF.

To note about this clone: Sequencing ends 3 residues short of the CDR3 end; the germline J gene provides the rest. The rearrangement uses TRBV2 and TRBJ2-3; the match to TRBD2 covers 8 bases. V lost 6 bases and J lost 5; bases outside the gene matches: 10. CDR1 SNHLY and CDR2 FYNNEI come from the germline V gene. The CDR3 is 15 amino acids. The sequenced part of the CDR3 DNA is TGTGCCAGCAGCACCGGGACTAGGGGTATAGATACG. This codes for CASSTGTRGIDT. The CDR3 in full is CASSTGTRGIDTQYF. Full variable domain (rest looked up from reference TRBV2 and TRBJ2-3): EPEVTQTPSHQVTQMGQEVILRCVPISNHLYFYWYRQILGQKVEFLVSFYNNEISEKSEIFDDQFSVERPDGSNFTLKIRSTKLEDSAMYFCASSTGTRGIDTQYFGPGTRLTVL.

As concerns this clone: The read falls 3 residues short of the CDR3 end, and the missing part is taken from the germline J gene. The V gene is TRBV5-4, the J gene TRBJ2-1; 7 positions agree with TRBD2. Germline trimming cut 4 bases from V and 7 bases from J; bases unmatched to any gene: 11. The CDR3 has 15 residues. CDR1 is SGHNT, CDR2 YYREEE, per germline (reference sequence). CDR3 in amino acids: CASSPLADGRNEQFF. CDR3 DNA (partial): TGTGCCAGCAGCCCTCTAGCGGATGGCAGGAATGAG.

About this clone itself: The CDR3 end lies 3 residues beyond the end of the read and is filled in from the germline J gene. The chain uses TRBV13 and TRBJ2-7, with a possible D match to TRBD1 (5 bases). Trimming stripped 2 bases from V and 2 bases from J, with 13 bases between. The CDR3 has 15 amino acids. CDR1 and CDR2 from the germline V gene are PRHDT and FYEKMQ (reference sequence). The CDR3 DNA, read in part, is TGTGCCAGCAGCTTACAGCCAGGGCCTACCTACGAG. Translation gives CASSLQPGPTYE. The CDR3 reads in full as CASSLQPGPTYEQYF.

Details on this clone: The CDR3 end lies 3 residues beyond the end of the read and is filled in from the germline J gene. The V gene is TRBV2, the J gene TRBJ1-2; D is ambiguous. CDR3 length: 12 residues. Per germline, CDR1 SNHLY and CDR2 FYNNEI. CDR3 residues: CASSVDTHGYTF. The covered CDR3 bases are TGTGCCAGCAGTGTCGACACTCACGGT.

With regard to this clone: With the read ending 3 residues before the CDR3 end, the germline J gene is used to fill in that end. The chain couples TRBV30 to TRBJ1-2; D is ambiguous. V gave up 6 bases and J gave up 2 bases, with 10 bases separating them. CDR1 GTSNPN and CDR2 SVGIG come from the germline V gene (reference sequence). The CDR3 spans 12 residues. Partial CDR3 DNA: TGTGCCTGTGTAGTGTGGAACTATGGC. Translating gives CACVVWNYG. The complete CDR3 sequence is CACVVWNYGYTF.

With respect to this clone: The CDR3 extends 3 residues past the end of the read, so its final part is completed from the germline J gene. This chain uses TRBV7-3 with TRBJ2-6, with D perhaps TRBD2 (5 bases). The CDR3 is 15 amino acids. V was pared by 4 bases and J by 2 bases, with 9 bases between. The germline gives CDR1 SGHTA, CDR2 FQGTGA. The CDR3 bases that were read are TGTGCCAGCAGCTACGGGGTAGCTGGGGCCAACGTC. This translates into CASSYGVAGANV. In full, the CDR3 is CASSYGVAGANVLTF.

In the case of this clone: Read coverage stops 3 residues before the CDR3 terminus; the germline J gene supplies the remainder. The V call is TRBV7-9, the J call TRBJ1-1, with a possible D match to TRBD1 (5 bases). The CDR3 extends over 14 amino acids. V was cut by 5 bases and J by 3 bases, with 13 bases left in between. CDR1 is SEHNR, CDR2 FQNEAQ, per germline (reference sequence). The CDR3 protein is CASSARARDTEAFF. The DNA read from the CDR3 is TGTGCCAGCAGCGCCAGGGCCCGGGACACTGAA. Using reference TRBV7-9 and TRBJ1-1 for the parts outside the CDR3, the full variable domain is DTGVSQNPRHKITKRGQNVTFRCDPISEHNRLYWYRQTLGQGPEFLTYFQNEAQLEKSRLLSDRFSAERPKGSFSTLEIQRTEQGDSAMYLCASSARARDTEAFFGQGTRLTVV.

In the case of this clone: The read ends 3 residues early relative to the CDR3; the germline J gene fills the gap. This chain uses TRBV20-1 with TRBJ1-1, with D unresolved. Germline V gene data show CDR1 as DFQATT and CDR2 as SNEGSKA (reference sequence). The V end was cut by 4 bases, the J end by 5 bases, with 17 bases between. This CDR3 region has 14 residues. The sequenced part of the CDR3 DNA is TGCAGTGCTACCATCCCAGCGGGTGGGACTGAA. Amino acids: CSATIPAGGTE. The CDR3 as a whole reads CSATIPAGGTEAFF.

To note about this clone: The read ends 3 residues shy of where the CDR3 ends; the end is completed using the germline J gene. V is TRBV12-5 and J is TRBJ1-6; D possibly corresponds to TRBD1 (5 bases). The CDR3 has 15 residues. CDR1 and CDR2 from the germline V gene are LGHNT and FRNRAP. V lost 3 bases and J 5 bases, leaving 11 bases between the germline ends. CDR3: CASGFRGMDNSPLHF. The covered CDR3 bases are TGTGCTAGTGGTTTTAGGGGAATGGATAATTCACCC.

As concerns this clone: The read finishes 3 residues shy of the CDR3 end, and the germline J gene is used to complete it. This chain joins TRBV7-6 and TRBJ2-7; 7 bases are shared with TRBD1. V dropped 5 bases and J dropped 6; count of bases not matched to a gene: 4. The length of the CDR3 is 12 residues. Per germline, CDR1 SGHVS and CDR2 FNYEAQ. The CDR3 sequence is CASSRQGREQYF. The sequenced CDR3 bases are TGTGCCAGCAGCAGACAGGGACGCGAG. Filled out from reference TRBV7-6 and TRBJ2-7, the complete variable domain reads GAGVSQSPRYKVTKRGQDVALRCDPISGHVSLYWYRQALGQGPEFLTYFNYEAQQDKSGLPNDRFSAERPEGSISTLTIQRTEQRDSAMYRCASSRQGREQYFGPGTRLTVT.

Turning to this clone: With the read ending 3 residues before the CDR3 end, the germline J gene is used to fill in that end. V gene TRBV7-2 combines with J gene TRBJ1-1; 10 bases line up with TRBD1. The CDR3 contains 15 residues. Losses at the gene ends were 4 bases for V and 4 bases for J; bases not matched to a gene: 6. CDR1 is SGHTA and CDR2 is FQGNSA in the germline V gene. CDR3 loop: CASSSPGQGFTEAFF. The part of the CDR3 DNA that was read is TGTGCCAGCAGCTCGCCGGGACAGGGGTTCACTGAA.

The CDR3 region is CASSLDRKIYDYTF. The part of the CDR3 DNA that was read is TGTGCCAGCAGCTTAGACCGTAAGATCTACGAC. J is TRBJ1-2 and V is TRBV7-9, with D unresolved. The read terminates 3 residues before the CDR3 end, so the remaining end is supplied by the germline J gene. Germline CDR1 SEHNR, CDR2 FQNEAQ (reference sequence). The CDR3 is made up of 14 amino acids. Together with reference TRBV7-9 and TRBJ1-2, the CDR3 gives the full variable domain: DTGVSQNPRHKITKRGQNVTFRCDPISEHNRLYWYRQTLGQGPEFLTYFQNEAQLEKSRLLSDRFSAERPKGSFSTLEIQRTEQGDSAMYLCASSLDRKIYDYTFGSGTRLTVV.